These 20 T cell receptor beta chains share one sample of origin, sequenced in a study of blood T cell repertoires in COVID-19. Profiling relied on immunoSEQ multiplex PCR, and the TCRdb table lists in-frame clones only, not all of them. The sample has over 250,000 clones; 80% to 90% are singletons. Sequenced: PBMCs or T cells enriched from blood (not recorded which). Receptors originate from a woman aged 30 to 39 who had recovered from COVID-19.

The chain recombines TRBV9 with TRBJ1-3, with a possible D match to TRBD1 (5 bases). Trimming shortened V by 0 bases and J by 4 bases, and 17 bases separated the two germline ends. The CDR3 has 17 amino acids. Germline CDR1 is SGDLS and CDR2 is YYNGEE. CDR3 region: CASSVASGGAGGNTIYF. The CDR3 nucleotides are TGTGCCAGCAGCGTAGCTTCGGGCGGGGCGGGAGGAAACACCATATATTTT.

The rearrangement joins TRBV12-3 or TRBV12-4 to TRBJ1-3; D unresolved. Deletions cut 4 bases from V and 0 bases from J, with 4 bases between. The CDR3 runs 13 residues. CDR3 region: CASSWSSGNTIYF. The CDR3 region has the DNA TGTGCCAGCAGTTGGAGCTCTGGAAACACCATATATTTT.

V usage is TRBV21-1 and J usage is TRBJ1-2; TRBD1, the table's D call, was not compared with the DNA. TRBV21-1 is described as a pseudogene. The CDR3 spans 17 residues. CDR3 amino acids: CASSKALEGQVYYGYTF. In DNA form, the CDR3 reads TGTGCCAGCAGCAAAGCGCTCGAGGGACAGGTCTACTATGGCTACACCTTC.

The chain is built from TRBV9 and TRBJ2-5, with 9 bases identical to TRBD2. Trimming at V came to 0 bases and at J to 4 bases, leaving 4 bases not matched to a gene. Germline CDR1 SGDLS, CDR2 YYNGEE. This CDR3 contains 15 residues. CDR3 DNA: TGTGCCAGCAGCGTAGGGCGGGGGGGCCGAGAGACCCAGTACTTC. Amino acid sequence: CASSVGRGGRETQYF.

This clone occurred a few times. The V call is TRBV7-9, the J call TRBJ1-2, with D uncertain. Germline assignment: CDR1 SEHNR and CDR2 FQNEAQ (reference sequence). This CDR3 is built from 13 residues. Trimming took 1 base from V and 3 from J, leaving 6 bases between them. CDR3 coding DNA: TGTGCCAGCAGCTTAGTGAGGGACTATGGCTACACCTTC. This gives the protein CASSLVRDYGYTF.

The J gene is TRBJ2-1, the V gene TRBV5-1; D is ambiguous. V gave up 6 bases and J gave up 2 bases, with 9 bases separating them. The germline V gene encodes CDR1 SGHRS and CDR2 YFSETQ. CDR3 size: 13 residues. CDR3 protein: CASNKPPYNEQFF. CDR3 nucleotides: TGCGCCAGCAACAAACCACCCTACAATGAGCAGTTCTTC.

The chain combines TRBV28 with TRBJ1-1; TRBD1 is a possible D gene (6 bases). V was shortened by 6 bases and J by 5 bases, with 19 bases between the two germline ends. This CDR3 is 15 amino acids long. Germline assignment: CDR1 MDHEN and CDR2 SYDVKM. The CDR3 nucleotides read TGTGCCAGCAGCGATCCGGGACACTTTTGGACTGAAGCTTTCTTT. It is translated as CASSDPGHFWTEAFF.

The chain couples TRBV3-1 (or the pseudogene TRBV3-2) to TRBJ1-6, with TRBD1 identical over 8 bases. J gave up 10 bases and V 1 base, and 3 bases lay outside the gene matches. CDR1 is LGHDT, CDR2 YNNKEL, per germline (reference sequence). The CDR3 extends over 14 amino acids. The CDR3 here is CASSQGQGFSPLHF. The CDR3 coding sequence is TGTGCCAGCAGCCAAGGACAGGGGTTCTCACCCCTCCACTTT.

The chain has TRBV27 and TRBJ1-1; 10 bases are shared with TRBD1. The CDR3 sequence is 17 residues long. In germline, CDR1 is MNHEY, CDR2 SMNVEV (reference sequence). The V segment lost 6 bases and the J segment 1 base; nucleotides outside the gene matches: 11. For the CDR3, the DNA is TGTGCCAGCAGCCTACACCGACAGGGGGCGTCGAACACTGAAGCTTTCTTT. Protein: CASSLHRQGASNTEAFF.

The genes are TRBV5-6 and TRBJ2-5, with TRBD2 identical over 13 bases. The CDR3 is 15 residues long. Germline values: CDR1 SGHDT, CDR2 YYEEEE. The trim removed 4 bases at V and 4 bases at J, leaving 4 bases unmatched. For the CDR3, the DNA is TGTGCCAGCAGCCAAGGACTAGCGGGGGCAGAGACCCAGTACTTC. It encodes CASSQGLAGAETQYF.

This sequence joins TRBV29-1 and TRBJ1-1; no firm D call. CDR1 SQVTM and CDR2 ANQGSEA come from the germline V gene. The CDR3 contains 13 residues. Between the trimmed V and J ends, which lost 4 bases and 5 bases, there was a span of 14 bases. CDR3 region: CSVGSDLGTEAFF. The CDR3 DNA is TGCAGCGTTGGGAGTGATCTTGGTACTGAAGCTTTCTTT.

Remarks on this clone: Other DNA sequences in this specimen translate into the identical CDR3. The chain joins TRBV5-1 to TRBJ1-2; 9 nucleotides align to TRBD1. This CDR3 has 13 amino acids. Unmatched junction bases numbered 4, after V lost 4 bases and J lost 6 bases. Germline lookup yields CDR1 SGHRS and CDR2 YFSETQ. CDR3 region: CASSPGQGHGYTF. The CDR3 DNA reads TGCGCCAGCAGCCCGGGACAGGGACATGGCTACACCTTC.

With regard to this clone: Other DNA sequences from this sample encode an identical CDR3 as well. The genes are TRBV5-1 and TRBJ1-3, with a weak D call TRBD1 (5 bases). The CDR3 loop spans 15 amino acids. V lost 0 bases, J lost 4 bases, and 11 bases lay in between. Germline CDR1 reads SGHRS; CDR2 reads YFSETQ. The CDR3 DNA is TGCGCCAGCAGCTTGGACCAGGGTATGGGAAACACCATATATTTT. Its protein product is CASSLDQGMGNTIYF.

Only one count was recorded for this clone. The rearrangement links TRBV11-2 to TRBJ1-4; 10 nucleotides match TRBD1. Losses at the gene ends were 5 bases for V and 1 base for J; bases not matched to a gene: 4. The CDR3 loop spans 16 amino acids. Germline assignment: CDR1 SGHAT and CDR2 FQNNGV. The CDR3 reads CASSPWTGGTNEKLFF. CDR3 bases: TGTGCCAGCAGCCCCTGGACAGGGGGAACTAATGAAAAACTGTTTTTT. Full variable domain (rest looked up from reference TRBV11-2 and TRBJ1-4): EAGVAQSPRYKIIEKRQSVAFWCNPISGHATLYWYQQILGQGPKLLIQFQNNGVVDDSQLPKDRFSAERLKGVDSTLKIQPAKLEDSAVYLCASSPWTGGTNEKLFFGSGTQLSVL.

J is TRBJ2-7 and V is TRBV28, with 7 positions matching TRBD2. CDR3 length: 13 amino acids. V lost 3 bases, J lost 6 bases, and 5 bases stayed unmatched. Germline lookup yields CDR1 MDHEN and CDR2 SYDVKM. Written as DNA, the CDR3 is TGTGCCAGCAGTTTGGGGGGGAGGGCCGAGCAGTACTTC. It translates to CASSLGGRAEQYF.

This chain joins TRBV28 and TRBJ1-1; no firm D call. V was cut by 5 bases and J by 2 bases, with 12 bases left in between. The CDR3 consists of 14 residues. Per the germline V gene, CDR1 is MDHEN and CDR2 is SYDVKM. CDR3: CASSPSGDNTEAFF. The CDR3 DNA follows: TGTGCCAGCAGTCCCTCGGGAGACAACACTGAAGCTTTCTTT.

The J gene is TRBJ2-5, the V gene TRBV5-6, with no clear D. V was shortened by 3 bases and J by 3 bases, with 15 bases between the two germline ends. The CDR3 loop spans 15 amino acids. CDR1 SGHDT and CDR2 YYEEEE come from the germline V gene. The chain's CDR3 is CASSWRMLVEETQYF. The CDR3 DNA sequence: TGTGCCAGCAGCTGGCGGATGCTCGTCGAAGAGACCCAGTACTTC.

The rearrangement links TRBV10-2 to TRBJ2-7; D ambiguous. CDR3 length: 11 residues. V shed 10 bases and J shed 1 base, with 8 bases lying between them. Germline values: CDR1 WSHSY, CDR2 SAAADI. CDR3 region: CATLDSYEQYF. DNA of the CDR3: TGCGCCACCTTAGATTCCTACGAGCAGTACTTC.

The CDR3 DNA sequence: TGTGCCAGCACCACAGACGCCAATCAGCCCCAGCATTTT. Its protein is CASTTDANQPQHF. The V and J genes are TRBV28 and TRBJ1-5; D gene unclear. The CDR3 is 13 residues long. Germline V lookup: CDR1 MDHEN, CDR2 SYDVKM. V lost 7 bases and J lost 3, with 10 bases in between.

For the CDR3, the DNA is TGTGCCAGCAGTTATGTCGGGACTAGGGGTAATGAGCAGTTCTTC. Protein product: CASSYVGTRGNEQFF. V and J are TRBV6-6 and TRBJ2-1; 8 bases line up with TRBD2. Trimming cost V 3 bases and J 7 bases; bases outside gene matches: 8. The germline CDR1 and CDR2 sequences are MNHNY and SVGAGI (reference sequence). The CDR3 is 15 residues long.